This TCR beta chain comes out of a study of breast tumors, draining lymph nodes, adjacent tissues. A remark on this clonotype: This likely comes from a read error, as the CDR3 has no conserved phenylalanine or tryptophan at its end.

Germline CDR1 LNHDA, CDR2 SQIVND (reference sequence). The CDR3 extends over 14 amino acids. TCRdb reprocessed the multiplex PCR reads with MiXCR, giving one entry per CDR3 protein. Of 150,000 to 200,000 distinct CDR3 sequences detected, about 33% appear once; the ten largest clones hold about 3.8%. The lymph nodes were axillary draining lymph nodes from breast cancer patients. Material for sequencing was axillary lymph node tissue. J is TRBJ1-4 and V is TRBV19; D remains unclear. The receptor was isolated from a female donor with breast cancer. Some clones in this sample may be carry-over from other donors' samples. CDR3 protein: CASGIRGIGEKLFS. The CDR3 DNA reads TGTGCCAGTGGTATACGAGGGATCGGTGAAAAACTGTTTTCT.